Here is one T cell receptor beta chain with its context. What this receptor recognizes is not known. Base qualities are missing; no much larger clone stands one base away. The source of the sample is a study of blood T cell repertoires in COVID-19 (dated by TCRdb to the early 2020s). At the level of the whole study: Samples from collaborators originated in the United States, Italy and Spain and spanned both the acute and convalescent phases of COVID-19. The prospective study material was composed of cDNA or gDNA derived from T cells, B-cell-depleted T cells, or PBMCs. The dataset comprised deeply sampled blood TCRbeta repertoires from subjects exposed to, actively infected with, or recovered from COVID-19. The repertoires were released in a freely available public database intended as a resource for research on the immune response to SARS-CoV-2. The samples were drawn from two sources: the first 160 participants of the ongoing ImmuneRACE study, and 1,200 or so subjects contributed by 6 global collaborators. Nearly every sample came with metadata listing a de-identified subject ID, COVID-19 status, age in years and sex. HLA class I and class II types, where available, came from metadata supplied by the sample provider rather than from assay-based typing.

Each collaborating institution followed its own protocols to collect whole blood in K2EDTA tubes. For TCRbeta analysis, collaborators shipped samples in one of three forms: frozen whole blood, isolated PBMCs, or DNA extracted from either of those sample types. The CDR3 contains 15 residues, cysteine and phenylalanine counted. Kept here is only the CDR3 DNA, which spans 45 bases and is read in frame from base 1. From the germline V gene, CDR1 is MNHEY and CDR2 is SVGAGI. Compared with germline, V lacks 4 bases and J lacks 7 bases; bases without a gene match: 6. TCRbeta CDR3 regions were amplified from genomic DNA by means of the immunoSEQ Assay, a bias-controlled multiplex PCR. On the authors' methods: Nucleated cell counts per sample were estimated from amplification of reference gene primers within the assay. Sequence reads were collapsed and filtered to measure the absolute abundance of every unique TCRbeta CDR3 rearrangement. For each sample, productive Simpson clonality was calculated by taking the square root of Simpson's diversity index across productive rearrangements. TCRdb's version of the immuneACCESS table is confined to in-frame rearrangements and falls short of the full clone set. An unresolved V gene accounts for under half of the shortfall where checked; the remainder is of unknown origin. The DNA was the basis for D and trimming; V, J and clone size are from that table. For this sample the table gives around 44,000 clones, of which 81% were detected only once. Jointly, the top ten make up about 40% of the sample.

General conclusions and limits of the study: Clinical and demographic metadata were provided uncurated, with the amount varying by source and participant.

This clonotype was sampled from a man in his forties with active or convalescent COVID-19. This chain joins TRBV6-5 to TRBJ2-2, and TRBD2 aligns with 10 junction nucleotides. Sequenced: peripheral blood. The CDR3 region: CASSSGTSVYGELFF. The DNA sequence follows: TGTGCCAGCAGTTCCGGGACTAGCGTATACGGGGAGCTGTTTTTT.